This T cell receptor beta chain originates from a study of blood T cell repertoires in COVID-19. Clones were sequenced by immunoSEQ multiplex PCR, and TCRdb holds only the in-frame ones, with some missing. Of 140,000 to 150,000 clones in the sample, approximately 91% are singletons; the top ten hold around 1.9%. Sequencing was carried out using peripheral blood. This receptor was taken from a man in his 70s with acute or convalescent COVID-19.

The chain's CDR3 is CASSEDGSAATQYF. The CDR3 DNA sequence: TGTGCCAGCAGCGAAGACGGTTCCGCGGCGACGCAGTATTTT. The rearrangement uses TRBV11-2 and TRBJ2-3; no reliable D call. The CDR3 runs 14 residues. Germline lookup yields CDR1 SGHAT and CDR2 FQNNGV. Trimming removed 5 bases at V and 9 bases at J, with 18 bases between. Using reference TRBV11-2 and TRBJ2-3 for the parts outside the CDR3, the full variable domain is EAGVAQSPRYKIIEKRQSVAFWCNPISGHATLYWYQQILGQGPKLLIQFQNNGVVDDSQLPKDRFSAERLKGVDSTLKIQPAKLEDSAVYLCASSEDGSAATQYFGPGTRLTVL.